The sequence of this TCR beta chain was determined in a study of cytomegalovirus exposure and HLA in healthy donors. V lost 2 bases and J lost 5, with 11 bases in between. The CDR3 is 14 residues long. CDR1 is SGDLS and CDR2 is YYNGEE in the germline V gene. Those who donated were healthy bone marrow donors. This donor's file did not include a recorded CMV serostatus. Note on this clone: What it binds is unknown.

The primer mix had 60 Vbeta and 13 Jbeta primers. Some clones are missing from TCRdb's copy, which holds only in-frame ones; the method was immunoSEQ multiplex PCR. Of some 130,000 clones listed, 80% are singletons. General study points: A link between a missense DCLRE1C variant and TCR beta V- and J-gene trimming emerged from a later analysis.

The V gene is TRBV9, the J gene TRBJ1-5; D is uncertain. The sample comprised PBMCs. This TCR came from a man aged 25-40 years in good health. The CDR3: CASSVGQQHQPQHF. Written as DNA, the CDR3 is TGTGCCAGCAGCGTTGGGCAGCAACATCAGCCCCAGCATTTT.